This TCR beta chain was profiled in a study of cytomegalovirus exposure and HLA in healthy donors. Study results and caveats: Listed as cytomegalovirus-associated were 150 to 200 TCR beta chains.

Researchers ran the PCR with 60 Vbeta and 13 Jbeta primers. TCRdb keeps only in-frame clones here, not all; method: immunoSEQ multiplex PCR. The sample carries approximately 170,000 clones, approximately 84% recorded once. Concerning this clone itself: The antigen is unknown.

Germline CDR1 and CDR2: LGHNA and YNFKEQ. This CDR3 is built from 16 residues. Trimming cost V 0 bases and J 7 bases; bases outside gene matches: 5. The TCR was taken from a woman aged 50 to 60 in good health and CMV-seropositive. The rearrangement links TRBV4-2 to TRBJ1-6, with TRBD1 matching 8 bases. The sample consisted of PBMCs. The CDR3 region has the DNA TGTGCCAGCAGCCAAGATTTGGCAGGGGGCAATTCACCCCTCCACTTT. Protein: CASSQDLAGGNSPLHF.